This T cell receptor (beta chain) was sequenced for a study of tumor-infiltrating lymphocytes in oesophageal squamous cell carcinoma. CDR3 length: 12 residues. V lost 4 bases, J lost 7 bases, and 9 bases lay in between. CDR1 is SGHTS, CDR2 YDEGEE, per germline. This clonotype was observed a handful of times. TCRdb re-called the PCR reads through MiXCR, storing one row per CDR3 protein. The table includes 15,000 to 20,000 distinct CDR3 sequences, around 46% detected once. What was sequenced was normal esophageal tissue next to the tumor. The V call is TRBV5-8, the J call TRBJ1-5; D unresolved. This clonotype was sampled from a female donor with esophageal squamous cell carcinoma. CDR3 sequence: CASSEGDQPQHF. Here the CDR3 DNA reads TGTGCCAGCAGCGAGGGAGACCAGCCCCAGCATTTT.